This entry describes one T cell receptor (beta chain). Between the trimmed V and J ends, which lost 3 bases and 2 bases, there was a span of 17 bases. Germline V gene data show CDR1 as SGHRS and CDR2 as YFSETQ. The CDR3 has 17 residues. Primed by a sample-barcoded 5' primer and a J-beta primer mix, a second PCR proceeded for about 7 to 11 cycles. One entry per CDR3 protein results from TCRdb running MiXCR on the 5' RACE reads. This sample has about 1.5 million distinct CDR3 sequences; 42% occur once, and the top ten carry just over 4%. The data are from a study of blood T cells in healthy people across ages.

Sequencing input: blood. The chain is built from TRBV5-1 and TRBJ2-2, with D possibly TRBD2 on 6 matching bases. The sequence came from a woman aged 18-35 years in good health. The CDR3: CASSSPSLAINTGELFF. The CDR3 DNA reads TGCGCCAGCAGCTCCCCATCCCTAGCGATAAACACCGGGGAGCTGTTTTTT.